This T cell receptor (beta chain) originates from a study of cytomegalovirus exposure and HLA in healthy donors. Study outcomes and limitations: It emerged from a later analysis that several of the most significant clusters appeared to be linked to common viral pathogens. Accurate predictions that matched the HLA-A and HLA-B alleles of most subjects were reportedly made from TCR beta sequences. Most of the CMV-associated TCR beta chains (in a later analysis) appeared to be HLA-restricted.

The PCR made use of 60 Vbeta and 13 Jbeta primers. In the authors' methods: Counted up in a later analysis, unique TCR beta chains came to about 80 million, with around 10 million shared. Generated by immunoSEQ multiplex PCR, the TCRdb table keeps only in-frame clones and is missing some. V and J calls plus clone size are reproduced from that table; the DNA served to infer D and trimming. The repertoire holds about 200,000 clones, with roughly 80% as singletons. The CDR3 extends over 15 amino acids. V dropped 3 bases and J dropped 4 bases, with 12 bases sitting between them. From germline, CDR1 is KGHSH and CDR2 LQKENI. On this clone itself: Its antigen is not identified.

The gene calls are TRBV18 and TRBJ1-4; D call uncertain. The source is a man between 25 and 39 years old in good health and CMV-seronegative. Specimen: PBMCs. Here the CDR3 DNA reads TGTGCCAGCTCACCGCAGGCAGGTGTTAATGAAAAACTGTTTTTT. It is translated as CASSPQAGVNEKLFF.